Shown below are 21 T cell receptor beta chains from a single sample sequenced in a study of identical twins. TCRdb redid the calling of the 5' RACE reads with MiXCR, one entry per CDR3 protein. The top ten clones hold around 3% of a sample with hundreds of thousands of distinct CDR3 sequences, approximately 24% of them seen once. These data were also reused for a study on T cells expressing NK-cell markers.

The sequencing input was CD4+ T cells sorted from blood. The receptors originated from a woman aged 18-29 years in good health.

The chain employs TRBV20-1 and TRBJ1-2, with no clear D. The CDR3 has 14 residues. V was cut by 0 bases and J by 3 bases, with 11 bases left in between. Per the germline V gene, CDR1 is DFQATT and CDR2 is SNEGSKA (reference sequence). CDR3 DNA sequence: TGCAGTGCTAGAGATTACGGGCAGCACTATGGCTACACCTTC. Translating gives CSARDYGQHYGYTF.

This clonotype was seen a few times. V is TRBV11-2 and J is TRBJ2-1; maybe TRBD2 (6 bases). The V gene lost 1 base and the J gene lost 9 bases, with 25 bases spanning the gap. The CDR3 is made up of 18 amino acids. In germline, CDR1 is SGHAT, CDR2 FQNNGV. The CDR3 here is CASSLVSLQRSQEGEQFF. The CDR3 region has the DNA TGTGCCAGCAGCTTAGTATCCCTTCAGCGTTCCCAGGAGGGTGAGCAGTTCTTC.

The chain couples TRBV9 to TRBJ2-1; D call uncertain. The CDR3 totals 12 residues. Per germline, CDR1 SGDLS and CDR2 YYNGEE. With 3 bases removed from V and 6 bases from J, the gap between germline ends came to 7 bases. This chain's CDR3 is CASSAFVNEQFF. CDR3 nucleotides: TGTGCCAGCAGCGCCTTTGTCAATGAGCAGTTCTTC.

V is TRBV12-3 or TRBV12-4 and J is TRBJ2-5; 9 bases agree with TRBD1. The CDR3 consists of 14 residues. V lost 8 bases, J lost 5 bases, and 9 bases stayed unmatched. CDR3 sequence reads: CASQLHRGQETQYF. The CDR3 coding sequence is TGTGCCAGCCAGCTACACAGGGGGCAGGAGACCCAGTACTTC.

The gene calls are TRBV2 and TRBJ1-1, with 7 bases that match TRBD1. Per germline, CDR1 SNHLY and CDR2 FYNNEI. The CDR3 contains 10 residues. V was clipped by 9 bases and J by 7 bases; unmatched bases: 2. CDR3 in amino acids: CARGTDEAFF. Here the CDR3 DNA reads TGTGCCAGGGGGACAGATGAAGCTTTCTTT.

The chain recombines TRBV5-6 with TRBJ1-2; 9 bases match TRBD1. Germline CDR1 reads SGHDT; CDR2 reads YYEEEE. Losses at the gene ends were 4 bases for V and 5 bases for J; bases not matched to a gene: 9. This CDR3 is built from 15 residues. This chain's CDR3 is CASSPPDRGKYGYTF. As DNA, the CDR3 is TGTGCCAGCAGCCCCCCGGACAGGGGAAAATATGGCTACACCTTC.

The V and J genes are TRBV6-5 and TRBJ2-3, with TRBD2 as a possible D gene (6 bases). CDR1 MNHEY and CDR2 SVGAGI come from the germline V gene. With 0 bases removed from V and 10 bases from J, the gap between germline ends came to 11 bases. The CDR3 runs 13 residues. The CDR3 region has the DNA TGTGCCAGCAGTTACTCCACGGTAGCGGCGCAGTATTTT. This gives the protein CASSYSTVAAQYF.

The genes are TRBV12-3 or TRBV12-4 and TRBJ2-3; perhaps TRBD2 as D (5 bases). CDR3 size: 14 residues. V lost 8 bases, J lost 5 bases, and 17 bases lay in between. CDR3 loop: CASRLWVTGDTQYF. For the CDR3, the DNA is TGTGCCAGCCGACTATGGGTAACTGGAGATACGCAGTATTTT.

This clonotype showed up just a few times. This rearrangement joins TRBV20-1 to TRBJ2-4, with 9 positions matching TRBD2. The CDR3 totals 15 residues. V lost 3 bases to trimming and J lost 5 bases; unmatched junction nucleotides: 8. Germline V gene sequence: CDR1 DFQATT, CDR2 SNEGSKA (reference sequence). CDR3 residues: CSASGVAGVENIQYF. The CDR3 bases are TGCAGTGCTAGTGGGGTAGCGGGGGTCGAAAACATTCAGTACTTC.

A few counts support this clonotype. The V call is TRBV9, the J call TRBJ2-1; 10 bases are shared with TRBD2. Per germline, CDR1 SGDLS and CDR2 YYNGEE. V lost 0 bases to trimming and J lost 4 bases; unmatched junction nucleotides: 4. CDR3 length: 16 amino acids. CDR3 protein: CASSVAGLAAYNEQFF. The CDR3 DNA follows: TGTGCCAGCAGCGTAGCCGGACTAGCGGCTTACAATGAGCAGTTCTTC. Drawing the rest from reference TRBV9 and TRBJ2-1, the complete variable domain is DSGVTQTPKHLITATGQRVTLRCSPRSGDLSVYWYQQSLDQGLQFLIQYYNGEERAKGNILERFSAQQFPDLHSELNLSSLELGDSALYFCASSVAGLAAYNEQFFGPGTRLTVL.

The V and J genes are TRBV7-2 and TRBJ2-5; the match to TRBD2 covers 11 bases. Germline V gives CDR1 SGHTA, CDR2 FQGNSA. This CDR3 spans 17 amino acids. The junction had 6 bases not matched to a gene; V was cut back by 1 base and J by 2 bases. The CDR3: CASSLGLAGSGQETQYF. The DNA of the CDR3 is TGTGCCAGCAGCTTAGGACTAGCGGGGTCGGGGCAAGAGACCCAGTACTTC.

This clonotype occurred many times. This sequence joins TRBV12-3 or TRBV12-4 and TRBJ1-5, with D possibly TRBD1 on 6 matching bases. The CDR3 runs 14 residues. The V end lost 4 bases, the J end lost 1 base, and 8 bases lay between the germline ends. CDR3 coding DNA: TGTGCCAGCAGTTACAGGGACAGCAATCAGCCCCAGCATTTT. Protein: CASSYRDSNQPQHF.

The CDR3 DNA follows: TGTGCCAGCAGTTCCACGGACAGAGCAGATACGCAGTATTTT. This sequence encodes CASSSTDRADTQYF. V is TRBV6-5 and J is TRBJ2-3; possible D gene TRBD1, 6 bases. The CDR3 totals 14 residues. V dropped 4 bases and J dropped 4 bases, with 12 bases sitting between them. In germline, CDR1 is MNHEY, CDR2 SVGAGI.

The V call is TRBV7-2, the J call TRBJ2-7; 13 nucleotides align to TRBD2. Germline V gene sequence: CDR1 SGHTA, CDR2 FQGNSA. The CDR3 contains 14 residues. J lost 4 bases, V lost 6 bases, and 3 bases had no gene match. The CDR3 region is CASRLLAGGYEQYF. The DNA of the CDR3 is TGTGCCAGCAGATTACTAGCGGGAGGGTACGAGCAGTACTTC.

This chain connects TRBV7-3 to TRBJ2-1; 10 bases map to TRBD1. The CDR3 has 17 amino acids. From germline, CDR1 is SGHTA and CDR2 FQGTGA. Trimming cost V 5 bases and J 4 bases; bases outside gene matches: 11. CDR3 residues: CASSLFPGQGLYNEQFF. The CDR3 coding sequence is TGTGCCAGCAGCCTTTTCCCGGGACAGGGGCTGTACAATGAGCAGTTCTTC.

The V call is TRBV7-2, the J call TRBJ2-1; D ambiguous. The CDR3 runs to 11 residues. The V end lost 3 bases, the J end lost 8 bases, and 5 bases lay between the germline ends. Germline lookup yields CDR1 SGHTA and CDR2 FQGNSA. The CDR3 loop reads CASSFDYEQFF. The CDR3 nucleotides read TGTGCCAGCAGCTTTGACTATGAGCAGTTCTTC.

This clonotype was seen more than once but under ten times. V and J are TRBV21-1 and TRBJ2-3; TRBD1 is taken as the D call from the table, unchecked against the DNA. TRBV21-1 represents a pseudogene. This CDR3 comprises 17 residues. CDR3 sequence (DNA): TGTGCCAGCAGCAGAGGGTATGGGACAGGCCCCACAGATACGCAGTATTTT. This translates into CASSRGYGTGPTDTQYF.

The gene calls are TRBV5-1 and TRBJ2-7; maybe TRBD1 (6 bases). In germline, CDR1 is SGHRS, CDR2 YFSETQ. The CDR3 contains 14 residues. Trimming shortened V by 0 bases and J by 5 bases, and 12 bases separated the two germline ends. CDR3 residues: CASSLGGPVNEQYF. The CDR3, as DNA: TGCGCCAGCAGCTTGGGGGGGCCGGTCAACGAGCAGTACTTC. Full variable domain (remainder filled in from reference TRBV5-1 and TRBJ2-7): KAGVTQTPRYLIKTRGQQVTLSCSPISGHRSVSWYQQTPGQGLQFLFEYFSETQRNKGNFPGRFSGRQFSNSRSEMNVSTLELGDSALYLCASSLGGPVNEQYFGPGTRLTVT.

This clonotype was observed a handful of times. The V gene is TRBV20-1, the J gene TRBJ2-1; TRBD2 agrees at 7 bases. Germline V gene data show CDR1 as DFQATT and CDR2 as SNEGSKA (reference sequence). The CDR3 is 15 amino acids. V shed 6 bases, J shed 9 bases, and the junction held 17 bases outside the gene matches. CDR3 DNA sequence: TGCAGTGCCCGTCAATCGGGACTAAGGATGGGTGAGCAGTTCTTC. Translated, it gives CSARQSGLRMGEQFF.

This clonotype was observed a few times. The chain uses TRBV3-1 and TRBJ2-1; 7 bases fit TRBD1. Losses at the gene ends were 2 bases for V and 14 bases for J; bases not matched to a gene: 6. CDR3 length equals 12 residues. Germline assignment: CDR1 LGHDT and CDR2 YNNKEL (reference sequence). CDR3 sequence reads: CASSQSRGQKFF. The CDR3 DNA reads TGTGCCAGCAGCCAATCTCGGGGACAGAAGTTCTTC.

This clonotype was detected a few times. The V call is TRBV6-2 or TRBV6-3, the J call TRBJ1-1, with D perhaps TRBD1 (6 bases). Germline lookup yields CDR1 MNHEY and CDR2 SVGEGT. CDR3 length: 14 amino acids. V lost 10 bases to trimming and J lost 3 bases, with 18 bases between them. In DNA, the CDR3 is TGTGCCACGTCGGGGGGCGTCAGGGACACTGAAGCTTTCTTT. This gives the protein CATSGGVRDTEAFF.